This TCR beta chain originates from a study of cytomegalovirus exposure and HLA in healthy donors. Germline CDR1 is MGHDK and CDR2 is SYGVNS. The CDR3 has 17 residues. V dropped 5 bases and J dropped 3 bases, with 23 bases sitting between them. The study ran its PCR with 60 Vbeta and 13 Jbeta primers. The data were produced by immunoSEQ multiplex PCR, yet TCRdb's version contains in-frame clones alone and is incomplete. The profile shows about 150,000 clones, roughly 74% of them singletons. This receptor was taken from a man younger than 35 in good health and CMV-seronegative. Sequences were obtained from PBMCs. The chain carries TRBV25-1 and TRBJ2-7; weak D call: TRBD1 (7 bases). CDR3 sequence reads: CASSSPKGRGADYEQYV. In DNA, the CDR3 is TGTGCCAGCAGTTCACCTAAGGGCAGGGGGGCGGACTACGAGCAGTACGTC.